These 24 T cell receptor beta chains were sequenced from one sample in a study of T-cell memory formation after mild COVID-19. Via MiXCR, TCRdb re-called the 5' RACE reads, giving one row per CDR3 protein. The data hold 58,000 or so distinct CDR3 sequences, with 25% to 30% observed a single time. Sequences were obtained from PBMCs or a T cell subset sorted from them (not recorded which). The source is a man younger than 35 who had mild COVID-19 (a few samples of this study predate the infection). Cell type and time point are not known.

The table lists this clonotype with a few counts. V is TRBV6-6 and J is TRBJ2-1; 7 nucleotides agree with TRBD1. The CDR3 sequence is 20 residues long. Germline values: CDR1 MNHNY, CDR2 SVGAGI (reference sequence). V gave up 6 bases and J gave up 7 bases; unmatched junction bases: 27. The chain's CDR3 is CASSPFIYRISGRGSNEQFF. The CDR3 coding sequence is TGTGCCAGCAGCCCCTTTATATATAGGATTTCGGGCAGGGGGTCTAATGAGCAGTTCTTC.

The V and J genes are TRBV3-1 and TRBJ2-5, with 9 positions matching TRBD2. The V segment lost 1 base and the J segment 1 base; nucleotides outside the gene matches: 4. The CDR3 covers 16 residues. Germline CDR1 and CDR2: LGHDT and YNNKEL (reference sequence). The CDR3, as DNA: TGTGCCAGCAGCCAAGGGCGGGGGGGTACCCAAGAGACCCAGTACTTC. This gives the protein CASSQGRGGTQETQYF.

There are a few counts of this clonotype. This chain links TRBV28 with TRBJ2-1, with 9 positions matching TRBD2. CDR3 length: 15 amino acids. Looked up from germline, CDR1 is MDHEN and CDR2 is SYDVKM. Losses at the gene ends were 7 bases for V and 6 bases for J; bases not matched to a gene: 10. Here the CDR3 reads CASTLGGLAPNEQFF. CDR3 nucleotides: TGTGCCAGCACCCTGGGGGGACTAGCACCCAATGAGCAGTTCTTC. Together with reference TRBV28 and TRBJ2-1, the CDR3 gives the full variable domain: DVKVTQSSRYLVKRTGEKVFLECVQDMDHENMFWYRQDPGLGLRLIYFSYDVKMKEKGDIPEGYSVSREKKERFSLILESASTNQTSMYLCASTLGGLAPNEQFFGPGTRLTVL.

This chain joins TRBV7-9 and TRBJ2-2; tentatively, D is TRBD1 (6 bases). Germline V gives CDR1 SEHNR, CDR2 FQNEAQ (reference sequence). The CDR3 is made up of 18 amino acids. Deletions cut 5 bases from V and 0 bases from J, with 19 bases between. In nucleotides, the CDR3 is TGTGCCAGCAGCGGACGGGACAAGGGGGTATCGAACACCGGGGAGCTGTTTTTT. Its protein is CASSGRDKGVSNTGELFF.

The V gene is TRBV6-5, the J gene TRBJ2-2; TRBD1 agrees at 8 bases. CDR1 and CDR2 (germline): MNHEY, SVGAGI. V lost 0 bases and J lost 7; bases outside the gene matches: 7. The CDR3 contains 16 residues. CDR3 DNA sequence: TGTGCCAGCAGTTACTCGATAACAGGGGGTGGCGGGGAGCTGTTTTTT. This gives the protein CASSYSITGGGGELFF.

The chain couples TRBV5-1 to TRBJ2-5; 10 bases fit TRBD1. The CDR3 totals 17 residues. CDR1 and CDR2 (germline): SGHRS, YFSETQ. The V gene end was trimmed by 4 bases and the J gene end by 10 bases; junction bases not matched to a gene: 19. DNA for the CDR3: TGCGCCAGCAGCCTGAGGGCCCAAGACAGGGGGCTGCAGAACCAGTACTTC. It yields the protein CASSLRAQDRGLQNQYF.

This clonotype has only one observation. J is TRBJ2-1 and V is TRBV20-1; 12 bases are shared with TRBD2. The length of the CDR3 is 18 residues. Per the germline V gene, CDR1 is DFQATT and CDR2 is SNEGSKA (reference sequence). The ends lost 2 bases at V and 3 bases at J; junction bases unmatched: 11. The CDR3 DNA sequence: TGCAGTGCTAGATTAGCAACACGGACTAGCGGGGTCTACAATGAGCAGTTCTTC. It is translated as CSARLATRTSGVYNEQFF.

This clonotype has ten or more counts. The chain uses TRBV7-9 and TRBJ2-7; D ambiguous. The CDR3 spans 12 residues. Trimming removed 4 bases from V and 2 bases from J, with 6 bases in between. Germline V CDR1 and CDR2: SEHNR, FQNEAQ (reference sequence). In DNA, the CDR3 is TGTGCCAGCAGCTACCGACCCTACGAGCAGTACTTC. Translated, it gives CASSYRPYEQYF.

For this clonotype: The germline gene is not matched at one end of the junction; a read error may be the cause. V and J are TRBV7-8 and TRBJ1-5, with no clear D. The CDR3 is made up of 16 amino acids. In germline, CDR1 is SGHVS, CDR2 FQNEAQ. CDR3 coding DNA: TGTGCCAGCAGCCATATTAACTATAGCCCCAATCAGCCCCAGAATTTT. Its translation is CASSHINYSPNQPQNF.

This clonotype came up a few times. This chain uses TRBV11-2 with TRBJ2-3, with D tentatively TRBD1 (5 bases). This CDR3 has 19 residues. Germline V gives CDR1 SGHAT, CDR2 FQNNGV. Trimming removed 1 base at V and 2 bases at J, with 22 bases between. The CDR3 sequence is CASSLGPYLTGIPTDTQYF. CDR3 DNA sequence: TGTGCCAGCAGCTTAGGCCCTTACTTAACAGGCATTCCCACAGATACGCAGTATTTT.

This clonotype was seen only once. V gene TRBV7-6 combines with J gene TRBJ2-3; 8 nucleotides align to TRBD2. CDR3 length equals 18 residues. With V trimmed by 5 bases and J by 0 bases, 13 bases remained unmatched. Germline-derived CDR1 and CDR2 are SGHVS and FNYEAQ. The CDR3 loop is CASSRDVSGSLSTDTQYF. The CDR3 nucleotides read TGTGCCAGCAGCCGGGACGTGAGCGGGAGCCTTAGCACAGATACGCAGTATTTT.

This clonotype was found a few times. The V call is TRBV25-1, the J call TRBJ2-7, with 7 bases that match TRBD1. The ends lost 8 bases at V and 0 bases at J; junction bases unmatched: 1. The CDR3 runs 12 residues. Germline CDR1 and CDR2: MGHDK and SYGVNS. The CDR3 reads CASRDSSYEQYF. CDR3 bases: TGTGCCAGCCGGGACAGCTCCTACGAGCAGTACTTC.

The chain employs TRBV6-5 and TRBJ1-2, with TRBD1 identical over 7 bases. Germline trimming cut 6 bases from V and 8 bases from J; bases unmatched to any gene: 9. Germline assignment: CDR1 MNHEY and CDR2 SVGAGI. This CDR3 spans 13 amino acids. In DNA form, the CDR3 reads TGTGCCAGCAGCCCAGGGACAGCAGAAGGCTACACCTTC. As protein: CASSPGTAEGYTF.

This clonotype was detected ten times or more. This chain links TRBV3-1 with TRBJ2-1, with 7 bases that match TRBD2. The CDR3 is 16 residues long. The ends lost 2 bases at V and 3 bases at J; junction bases unmatched: 7. CDR1 is LGHDT, CDR2 YNNKEL, per germline (reference sequence). CDR3 amino acids: CASSQTTAGFYNEQFF. The CDR3 DNA is TGTGCCAGCAGCCAAACAACAGCGGGGTTCTACAATGAGCAGTTCTTC.

Ten or more counts support this clonotype. The rearrangement uses TRBV6-2 or TRBV6-3 and TRBJ2-7; D is unclear. Trimming removed 6 bases from V and 4 bases from J, with 13 bases in between. CDR1 MNHEY and CDR2 SVGEGT come from the germline V gene. The CDR3 has 13 residues. CDR3 nucleotide sequence: TGTGCCAGCAGGCGGCAGGACCGTTACGAGCAGTACGTC. Its translation: CASRRQDRYEQYV.

The chain combines TRBV12-3 or TRBV12-4 with TRBJ1-1; no reliable D call. The V end was cut by 8 bases, the J end by 3 bases, with 10 bases between. This CDR3 is 12 amino acids long. The CDR3 bases are TGTGCCAGCGGAGGACTGCACACTGAAGCTTTCTTT. As protein: CASGGLHTEAFF.

This clonotype was recorded a few times. CDR3 sequence reads: CASSSIGGLDEQFF. The DNA of the CDR3 is TGTGCCAGCAGCTCTATCGGGGGGTTGGATGAGCAGTTCTTC. The genes are TRBV7-7 and TRBJ2-1, with TRBD2 matching 7 bases. The V and J ends lost 4 bases and 8 bases, in that order; junction bases with no gene match: 8. The germline V gene has CDR1 SSHAT and CDR2 FNYEAQ (reference sequence). The CDR3 spans 14 residues.

This clonotype showed up just once. The chain employs TRBV7-9 and TRBJ1-1, with D unresolved. The CDR3 has 11 amino acids. Trimming pared 6 bases from V and 2 bases from J, leaving 4 bases between. Germline V CDR1 and CDR2: SEHNR, FQNEAQ (reference sequence). The DNA of the CDR3 is TGTGCCAGCAGGCTAAACACTGAAGCTTTCTTT. Amino acid sequence: CASRLNTEAFF.

This clonotype was counted at least ten times. The J gene is TRBJ1-2, the V gene TRBV28; D not resolved. The CDR3 is 14 amino acids. The germline V gene encodes CDR1 MDHEN and CDR2 SYDVKM. V lost 3 bases to trimming and J lost 5 bases, with 13 bases between them. CDR3: CASSFPTPTYGYTF. The CDR3 DNA sequence: TGTGCCAGCAGTTTTCCCACCCCCACTTATGGCTACACCTTC.

The rearrangement uses TRBV27 and TRBJ2-7; D is perhaps TRBD2 (6 bases). Per the germline V gene, CDR1 is MNHEY and CDR2 is SMNVEV (reference sequence). The CDR3 extends over 13 amino acids. V lost 3 bases to trimming and J lost 3 bases, with 9 bases between them. The CDR3 protein is CASSLRGLYEQYF. Here the CDR3 DNA reads TGTGCCAGCAGTTTGCGGGGACTCTACGAGCAGTACTTC.

This clonotype was seen a handful of times. The rearrangement joins TRBV6-5 to TRBJ2-2; a weak D match, TRBD1 (5 bases). From germline, CDR1 is MNHEY and CDR2 SVGAGI. Trimming took off 6 bases at V and 6 bases at J, with 11 bases between the two ends. The CDR3 covers 13 residues. The CDR3 DNA reads as TGTGCCAGCAGGCCAGGGTCTGCCGGGGAGCTGTTTTTT. Amino acid sequence: CASRPGSAGELFF.

The chain combines TRBV15 with TRBJ2-5; 8 positions match TRBD1. The CDR3 is made up of 16 amino acids. The V segment lost 0 bases and the J segment 5 bases; nucleotides outside the gene matches: 8. The V gene's germline CDR1 is LNHNV and CDR2 YYDKDF (reference sequence). Here the CDR3 reads CATSRDSGGAGETQYF. The CDR3 DNA is TGTGCCACCAGCAGAGATTCAGGGGGCGCCGGGGAGACCCAGTACTTC.

In its sample, this clonotype was seen a few times. The chain combines TRBV10-3 with TRBJ2-6; D is ambiguous. Looked up from germline, CDR1 is ENHRY and CDR2 is SYGVKD. The CDR3 covers 17 residues. Trimming cost V 0 bases and J 11 bases, with 20 bases left between them. CDR3 DNA: TGTGCCATCAGTGAGTCGAAGTCGCCAGGCCCCTCGGACGTCCTGACTTTC. Encoded protein: CAISESKSPGPSDVLTF.

The J gene is TRBJ2-1, the V gene TRBV5-4, with 7 bases matching TRBD1. The CDR3 runs to 15 residues. Germline V gene data show CDR1 as SGHNT and CDR2 as YYREEE (reference sequence). V lost 0 bases and J lost 3; bases outside the gene matches: 3. CDR3 coding DNA: TGTGCCAGCAGCTTGGGTACAGGGGACTACAATGAGCAGTTCTTC. Protein: CASSLGTGDYNEQFF.